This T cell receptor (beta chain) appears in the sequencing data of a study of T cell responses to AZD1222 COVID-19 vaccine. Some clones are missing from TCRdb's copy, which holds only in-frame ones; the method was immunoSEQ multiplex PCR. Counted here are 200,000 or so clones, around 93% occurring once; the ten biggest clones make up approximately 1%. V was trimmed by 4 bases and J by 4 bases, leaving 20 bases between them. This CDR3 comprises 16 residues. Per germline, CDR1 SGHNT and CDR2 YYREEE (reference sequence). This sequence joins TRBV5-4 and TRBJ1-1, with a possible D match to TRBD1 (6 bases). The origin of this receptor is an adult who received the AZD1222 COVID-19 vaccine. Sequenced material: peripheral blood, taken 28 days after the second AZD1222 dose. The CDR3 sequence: CASSVQGGGRSTEAFF. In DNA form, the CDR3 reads TGTGCCAGCAGCGTCCAAGGGGGAGGAAGAAGCACTGAAGCTTTCTTT.